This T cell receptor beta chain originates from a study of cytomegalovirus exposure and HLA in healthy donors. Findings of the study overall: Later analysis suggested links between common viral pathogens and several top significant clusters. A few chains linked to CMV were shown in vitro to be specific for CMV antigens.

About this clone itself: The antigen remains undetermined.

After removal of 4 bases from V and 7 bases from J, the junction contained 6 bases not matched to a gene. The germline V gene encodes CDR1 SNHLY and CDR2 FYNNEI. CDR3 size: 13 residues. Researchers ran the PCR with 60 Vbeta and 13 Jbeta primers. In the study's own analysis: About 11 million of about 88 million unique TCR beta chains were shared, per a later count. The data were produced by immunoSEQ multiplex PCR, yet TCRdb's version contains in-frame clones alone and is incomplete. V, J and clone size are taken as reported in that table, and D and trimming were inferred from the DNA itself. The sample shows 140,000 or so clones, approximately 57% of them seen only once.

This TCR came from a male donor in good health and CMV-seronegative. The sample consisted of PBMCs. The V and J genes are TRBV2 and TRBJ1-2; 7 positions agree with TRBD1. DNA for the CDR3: TGTGCCAGCAGTGCACTAGGGGGCTCTGGCTACACCTTC. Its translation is CASSALGGSGYTF.